The entry below gives a single TCR beta chain sequence along with its context. The length of the CDR3 is 15 residues. Trimming removed 4 bases at V and 0 bases at J, with 10 bases between. Per the germline V gene, CDR1 is MNHNY and CDR2 is SVGAGI (reference sequence). 250 to 300 ng DNA, roughly 30,000 T cell genomes, went into unsorted PBMC replicate PCRs. Sequencing was performed with immunoSEQ multiplex PCR; in TCRdb, only in-frame clones are kept and a portion is missing. In the table there are hundreds of thousands of clones, 70% to 80% of which are singletons. These data are taken from a study of shared clonotypes between healthy human individuals.

This TCR derives from a woman aged 40 to 50 in good health. Some clones in this sample may be carry-over from other donors' samples. V gene TRBV6-6 combines with J gene TRBJ1-5; D ambiguous. Sequenced material: PBMCs. DNA of the CDR3: TGTGCCAGCAGTTTCGGCGCTAATAGCAATCAGCCCCAGCATTTT. Amino acid sequence: CASSFGANSNQPQHF.